One and the same sample provided the 26 T cell receptor beta chains below, sequenced in a study of blood T cell repertoires in COVID-19. Generated by immunoSEQ multiplex PCR, the TCRdb table keeps only in-frame clones and is missing some. The repertoire holds about 44,000 clones, more than 90% seen once, with about 0.34% in the top ten. The sample comprised peripheral blood. Receptors were obtained from a middle-aged man with COVID-19, enrolled during active disease.

The chain recombines TRBV20-1 with TRBJ1-3; D is unresolved. V was shortened by 3 bases and J by 2 bases, with 17 bases between the two germline ends. Germline CDR1 DFQATT, CDR2 SNEGSKA (reference sequence). The CDR3 is 16 residues long. The CDR3 bases are TGCAGTGCTAGTCGTGTTGGGGAGGGAACTGGAAACACCATATATTTT. Protein: CSASRVGEGTGNTIYF.

This chain connects TRBV24-1 to TRBJ1-1; TRBD1 is a possible D gene (5 bases). Germline loops: CDR1 KGHDR, CDR2 SFDVKD. Trimming shortened V by 7 bases and J by 1 base, and 6 bases separated the two germline ends. The CDR3 sequence is 12 residues long. This CDR3 is CATRTGNTEAFF. CDR3 nucleotide sequence: TGTGCCACCAGAACAGGGAACACTGAAGCTTTCTTT.

The V and J genes are TRBV7-9 and TRBJ2-3; D uncertain. V lost 6 bases and J lost 2, with 12 bases in between. The CDR3 length is 14 residues. In germline, CDR1 is SEHNR, CDR2 FQNEAQ (reference sequence). The CDR3 coding sequence is TGTGCCAGCAGACCCGGGTTTTCCACAGATACGCAGTATTTT. It yields the protein CASRPGFSTDTQYF.

The rearrangement joins TRBV27 to TRBJ1-4; 9 bases agree with TRBD1. The V segment lost 6 bases and the J segment 10 bases; nucleotides outside the gene matches: 6. The germline CDR1 and CDR2 sequences are MNHEY and SMNVEV (reference sequence). The CDR3 is made up of 13 amino acids. The CDR3 here is CASSGDRVGKLFF. CDR3 nucleotide sequence: TGTGCCAGCAGCGGGGACAGGGTCGGAAAACTGTTTTTT.

This sequence joins TRBV19 and TRBJ1-5; possible D gene TRBD1, 5 bases. CDR1 LNHDA and CDR2 SQIVND come from the germline V gene (reference sequence). This CDR3 contains 13 residues. The ends were cut back, 6 bases at V and 5 bases at J, with 11 bases in the middle. The CDR3 coding sequence is TGTGCCAGTAGAAAGTCAGGGCATCAGCCCCAGCATTTT. It yields the protein CASRKSGHQPQHF.

V is TRBV23-1 and J is TRBJ2-7; 7 nucleotides align to TRBD1. TRBV23-1 is an ORF for which the function is uncertain. The ends lost 0 bases at V and 2 bases at J; junction bases unmatched: 13. This CDR3 contains 18 residues. The CDR3 DNA reads TGCGCCAGCAGTCAATCGCCCACCGGGACAGAGGTCCCCTACGAGCAGTACTTC. It translates to CASSQSPTGTEVPYEQYF.

The chain carries TRBV2 and TRBJ1-4; a weak D match, TRBD1 (5 bases). The CDR3 spans 14 residues. The germline V gene has CDR1 SNHLY and CDR2 FYNNEI. Between the trimmed V and J ends, which lost 6 bases and 6 bases, there was a span of 14 bases. This chain's CDR3 is CASRSGVGYEKLFF. The CDR3 DNA is TGTGCCAGCAGGTCGGGGGTAGGGTATGAAAAACTGTTTTTT.

The chain carries TRBV18 and TRBJ2-7, with TRBD2 matching 10 bases. This CDR3 region has 15 residues. Losses at the gene ends were 3 bases for V and 0 bases for J; bases not matched to a gene: 2. CDR1 and CDR2 (germline): KGHSH, LQKENI. CDR3 DNA: TGTGCCAGCTCACCCGGGACTAGCGTCTCCTACGAGCAGTACTTC. This sequence encodes CASSPGTSVSYEQYF.

This chain links TRBV7-5 with TRBJ2-7; TRBD1 was called by the table and not checked on the DNA. TRBV7-5 is a documented pseudogene. The CDR3 covers 15 residues. CDR3 nucleotides: TGTGTCAGAAGCCGGACAGGGGGCAGCTCCTACGAGCAGTACTTC. Its translation is CVRSRTGGSSYEQYF.

The chain recombines TRBV21-1 with TRBJ2-4; the D segment call TRBD2 is taken from the table without a DNA check. TRBV21-1 is noted as a pseudogene. The CDR3 has 20 residues. CDR3: CASSKRGIEIAGTSKNIQYF. The DNA for the CDR3 is TGTGCCAGCAGCAAAAGAGGGATAGAGATAGCGGGGACTTCAAAAAACATTCAGTACTTC.

V and J are TRBV7-8 and TRBJ2-1; the match to TRBD2 covers 7 bases. V was clipped by 4 bases and J by 9 bases; unmatched bases: 6. Germline CDR1 reads SGHVS; CDR2 reads FQNEAQ. CDR3 length equals 13 residues. The CDR3 spells CASSYGRSGEQFF. In DNA, the CDR3 is TGTGCCAGCAGCTACGGGAGGTCAGGTGAGCAGTTCTTC.

This clone came up once. This CDR3 reads CASSLSVSTDTQYF. DNA for the CDR3: TGTGCCAGCAGCCTTTCGGTGAGCACAGATACGCAGTATTTT. This chain uses TRBV4-2 with TRBJ2-3; the D is unclear. The CDR3 covers 14 residues. The ends were cut back, 4 bases at V and 0 bases at J, with 8 bases in the middle. Per germline, CDR1 LGHNA and CDR2 YNFKEQ.

The chain recombines TRBV6-5 with TRBJ2-1; 9 nucleotides match TRBD1. After removal of 5 bases from V and 7 bases from J, the junction contained 6 bases not matched to a gene. Germline V gives CDR1 MNHEY, CDR2 SVGAGI. The CDR3 runs 14 residues. For the CDR3, the DNA is TGTGCCAGCAGTCCGGGACAGGGTAGGAATGAGCAGTTCTTC. This encodes CASSPGQGRNEQFF.

The chain links TRBV6-1 to TRBJ1-2; tentative D call: TRBD1 (6 bases). CDR1 and CDR2 from the germline V gene are MNHNS and SASEGT. Trimming cost V 1 base and J 7 bases, with 16 bases left between them. The length of the CDR3 is 15 residues. The CDR3 coding sequence is TGTGCCAGCAGTGAAGACAGGGCTCAGCTTGGTGGCTACACCTTC. Translated, it gives CASSEDRAQLGGYTF.

V and J are TRBV3-1 (or the pseudogene TRBV3-2) and TRBJ2-7, with a tentative D call TRBD2 (5 bases). V dropped 2 bases and J dropped 3 bases, with 11 bases sitting between them. Germline CDR1 is LGHDT and CDR2 is YNNKEL (reference sequence). The CDR3 contains 14 residues. Written as DNA, the CDR3 is TGTGCCAGCAGCCAATCGCTAGGGAGCTACGAGCAGTACTTC. Residues: CASSQSLGSYEQYF.

Only one count was recorded for this clone. V gene TRBV6-5 combines with J gene TRBJ2-1; possibly TRBD1 for D (5 bases). CDR3 length equals 12 residues. Germline V gene sequence: CDR1 MNHEY, CDR2 SVGAGI. The germline V and J ends were trimmed by 6 bases and 12 bases, with 15 bases remaining between them. The CDR3 region has the DNA TGTGCCAGCAGCGAGCCAGGGCGCGGGCAGTTCTTC. It specifies CASSEPGRGQFF.

The V and J genes are TRBV10-3 and TRBJ2-1; 9 nucleotides line up with TRBD2. The CDR3 has 16 amino acids. Germline V gives CDR1 ENHRY, CDR2 SYGVKD. V lost 6 bases, J lost 10 bases, and 16 bases stayed unmatched. For the CDR3, the DNA is TGTGCCATCAGCCGATCCGGACTAGCGCCGCAGGGGGAGCAGTTCTTC. It codes for CAISRSGLAPQGEQFF.

The chain recombines TRBV2 with TRBJ2-5, with TRBD2 identical over 8 bases. Germline V gives CDR1 SNHLY, CDR2 FYNNEI. The CDR3 runs 14 residues. J lost 4 bases, V lost 6 bases, and 7 bases had no gene match. Here the CDR3 DNA reads TGTGCCAGCAGGGGGGATGCGGGAGGAGAGACCCAGTACTTC. Residues: CASRGDAGGETQYF.

The chain carries TRBV6-5 and TRBJ1-1; D is ambiguous. The CDR3 sequence is 13 residues long. The germline gives CDR1 MNHEY, CDR2 SVGAGI. V was trimmed by 7 bases and J by 4 bases, leaving 13 bases between them. CDR3 in amino acids: CASTKQGGTEAFF. The CDR3 bases are TGTGCCAGCACTAAGCAAGGCGGCACTGAAGCTTTCTTT.

This chain connects TRBV9 to TRBJ2-1; TRBD2 is a possible D gene (6 bases). Germline V gene data show CDR1 as SGDLS and CDR2 as YYNGEE. V lost 0 bases, J lost 1 base, and 14 bases lay in between. The CDR3 contains 17 residues. The CDR3 nucleotides are TGTGCCAGCAGCGTAGGAGCTACCCGGGGGTCCTACAATGAGCAGTTCTTC. Protein: CASSVGATRGSYNEQFF.

V is TRBV24-1 and J is TRBJ2-1, with TRBD1 matching 12 bases. The trim removed 2 bases at V and 3 bases at J, leaving 10 bases unmatched. CDR1 KGHDR and CDR2 SFDVKD come from the germline V gene. The CDR3 contains 19 residues. The CDR3: CATSDSGGTGGVGYNEQFF. CDR3 DNA sequence: TGTGCCACCAGTGATTCAGGGGGGACAGGGGGCGTAGGCTACAATGAGCAGTTCTTC.

This chain joins TRBV18 and TRBJ1-2; D is possibly TRBD1 (5 bases). Trimming pared 3 bases from V and 3 bases from J, leaving 11 bases between. Germline CDR1 and CDR2: KGHSH and LQKENI. The CDR3 is made up of 14 amino acids. The CDR3 is CASSPTAIYYGYTF. CDR3 nucleotide sequence: TGTGCCAGCTCACCGACAGCGATATACTATGGCTACACCTTC.

The gene calls are TRBV10-3 and TRBJ1-5; the match to TRBD1 covers 11 bases. Germline V gives CDR1 ENHRY, CDR2 SYGVKD. The CDR3 consists of 14 residues. Unmatched junction bases numbered 1, after V lost 4 bases and J lost 5 bases. The CDR3 region has the DNA TGTGCCATCAGTGGGGGACAGGGGGATCAGCCCCAGCATTTT. Its translation: CAISGGQGDQPQHF.

The gene calls are TRBV24-1 and TRBJ2-1, with 8 bases fitting TRBD1. With 5 bases clipped from V and 4 bases from J, the junction kept 9 bases outside the gene matches. Germline loops: CDR1 KGHDR, CDR2 SFDVKD. The CDR3 has 16 residues. CDR3: CATSGKGQGIYNEQFF. CDR3 DNA: TGTGCCACCAGTGGAAAAGGACAGGGAATATACAATGAGCAGTTCTTC.

This clone has a single count. This rearrangement joins TRBV6-2 or TRBV6-3 to TRBJ2-7, with D tentatively TRBD2 (6 bases). The length of the CDR3 is 15 residues. CDR1 and CDR2 (germline): MNHEY, SVGEGT. The V end was cut by 6 bases, the J end by 2 bases, with 17 bases between. CDR3: CASSPRLEKAYEQYF. CDR3 bases: TGTGCCAGCAGCCCCCGACTAGAAAAGGCCTACGAGCAGTACTTC.

This chain uses TRBV25-1 with TRBJ2-7; possibly TRBD2 for D (6 bases). Germline V lookup: CDR1 MGHDK, CDR2 SYGVNS. V was shortened by 6 bases and J by 2 bases, with 14 bases between the two germline ends. CDR3 length: 14 amino acids. The CDR3 coding sequence is TGTGCCAGCAGCTCCTCCTGGGGGGCCTACGAGCAGTACTTC. Translation: CASSSSWGAYEQYF.